The rows below give T cell receptor beta chains drawn from one sample of a study of T cell responses to AZD1222 COVID-19 vaccine. Data came from immunoSEQ multiplex PCR; TCRdb stores just in-frame clones and leaves some out. The sample consists of about 120,000 clones, around 90% of them appearing once. Here the sequenced sample was peripheral blood, taken 28 days after the second AZD1222 dose. The receptor set was obtained from an adult who received the AZD1222 COVID-19 vaccine. The CDR3 runs from the conserved cysteine through the conserved F or W. D genes are given only for firm matches. Not every row has a clone size; where given, it reads once, few, many or a size class.

v_gene	d_gene	abundance	j_gene	CDR3nt	CDR3aa
TRBV14	NA	NA	TRBJ1-1	TGTGCCAGCAGCTCACAGCGGAAAGAAGCTTTCTTT	CASSSQRKEAFF
TRBV19	TRBD1	NA	TRBJ1-2	TGTGCCAGTAGTATACCCCCGGACAGGCTCTACACCTTC	CASSIPPDRLYTF
TRBV3-1/TRBV3-2	NA	NA	TRBJ1-5	TGTGCCAGCTCCGGACAGTACAATCAGCCCCAGCATTTT	CASSGQYNQPQHF
TRBV7-2	NA	NA	TRBJ1-2	TGTGCCAGCAGCTCTGGTCTTGGGGCTCGGTATGGCTACACCTTC	CASSSGLGARYGYTF
TRBV5-1	NA	NA	TRBJ1-3	TGCGCCAGCAGCCCTCCCGGAAACACCATATATTTT	CASSPPGNTIYF
TRBV7-8	NA	NA	TRBJ2-1	TGTGCCAGCAGCTTAGGGGTAGTACTGGATGAGCAGTTCTTC	CASSLGVVLDEQFF
TRBV24-1	NA	once	TRBJ1-2	TGTGCCACCAGTGAGTGGGGCCATGGCTACACCTTC	CATSEWGHGYTF
TRBV28	NA	NA	TRBJ1-2	TGTGCCAGCACTCTCGGGGGATTTGGCTACACCTTC	CASTLGGFGYTF
TRBV2	TRBD2	NA	TRBJ2-3	TGTGCCAGCAGTCTTAGACTAGCGGGAGGCACAGATACGCAGTATTTT	CASSLRLAGGTDTQYF
TRBV4-3	NA	NA	TRBJ1-5	TGCGCCAGCAGCCAAGTAGGCAGGGGCTGGCAGCCCCAGCATTTT	CASSQVGRGWQPQHF
TRBV11-2	TRBD2	NA	TRBJ2-3	TGTGCCAGCAGCCGCGTTTATAGCGGGGTCCTCCCCACAGATACGCAGTATTTT	CASSRVYSGVLPTDTQYF
TRBV21-1	NA	NA	TRBJ1-2	TGTGCCAGCAGCACGGGGACTGAAGACTTTTATGGCTACACCTTC	CASSTGTEDFYGYTF
TRBV27	TRBD1	NA	TRBJ1-4	TGTGCCAGCAGTCCGGGACAGGGTTGGAATGAAAAACTGTTTTTT	CASSPGQGWNEKLFF
TRBV4-2	NA	NA	TRBJ2-5	TGTGCCAGCAGCCAAGTTTGCTACCTGATTCAAGAGACCCAGTACTTC	CASSQVCYLIQETQYF
TRBV5-1	NA	few	TRBJ1-2	TGCGCCAGCAGCTTCCGAACAGACTATGGCTACACCTTC	CASSFRTDYGYTF
TRBV4-1	NA	NA	TRBJ1-1	TGCGCCAGCAGCCAAGTGACAGTTCAGTCGCTGAACACTGAAGCTTTCTTT	CASSQVTVQSLNTEAFF
TRBV7-2	TRBD1	NA	TRBJ2-2	TGTGCCAGCAGCTCCCGACAGGGACGGAACACCGGGGAGCTGTTTTTT	CASSSRQGRNTGELFF
TRBV18	NA	NA	TRBJ1-2	TGTGCCAGCTCACCGGCCCAAACCGGAGGCTACACCTTC	CASSPAQTGGYTF
TRBV7-9	TRBD1	NA	TRBJ2-2	TGTGCCAGCAGCTCAGACCCTCGGACAGGCCTGAACACCGGGGAGCTGTTTTTT	CASSSDPRTGLNTGELFF
TRBV10-3	TRBD1	few	TRBJ1-4	TGTGCCTCCAAGGAGGGGGCGCGAGAGGAAAAACTGTTTTTT	CASKEGAREEKLFF
TRBV28	TRBD2	few	TRBJ2-2	TGTGCCAGCTGCCGGGGGGGGCCGAACACCGGGGAGCTGTTTTTT	CASCRGGPNTGELFF
TRBV5-4	TRBD1	once	TRBJ1-2	TGTGCCAGCAGCCCGGGGACAGTCTATGGCTACACCTTC	CASSPGTVYGYTF
TRBV29-1	NA	NA	TRBJ2-2	TGCAGCGTTGATCAAAACGGGGCCTCCGGGGAGCTGTTTTTT	CSVDQNGASGELFF
TRBV19	NA	NA	TRBJ2-7	TGTGCCAGTAGTATAGGTGACAGGCTCTCCTACGAGCAGTACTTC	CASSIGDRLSYEQYF
TRBV24-1	NA	NA	TRBJ2-7	TGTGCCACCAGTGATTTGGGGTCTGATAAGGGGCACGAGCAGTACTTC	CATSDLGSDKGHEQYF
TRBV7-3	NA	NA	TRBJ2-7	TGTGCCAGCCGCTCTCCGGAACTAGTCTCCTCCTTTTACGAGCAGTACTTC	CASRSPELVSSFYEQYF
TRBV7-9	NA	few	TRBJ2-2	TGTGCCAGCACCATTAGGGCTAAAGGGACCACACCCTTTACCGGGGAGCTGTTTTTT	CASTIRAKGTTPFTGELFF
TRBV4-2	NA	NA	TRBJ1-2	TGTGCCAGCAGCCAAGGGGCGGACAGAGCCTATGGCTACACCTTC	CASSQGADRAYGYTF
TRBV2	TRBD1	NA	TRBJ1-4	TGTGCCAGCAATACTAGGACAGGGCCGACTAATGAAAAACTGTTTTTT	CASNTRTGPTNEKLFF
TRBV7-9	NA	NA	TRBJ1-2	TGTGCCAGCAGCCGAGACAGGTTTTTCGGCTACACCTTC	CASSRDRFFGYTF
TRBV6-2/TRBV6-3	TRBD1	NA	TRBJ1-5	TGTGCCAGCAGTAAACAGGGGGTAAGCAATCAGCCCCAGCATTTT	CASSKQGVSNQPQHF
TRBV7-6	NA	NA	TRBJ2-2	TGTGCCAGCAGCCCCAGGGTACTTGGTACCGGGGAGCTGTTTTTT	CASSPRVLGTGELFF
TRBV6-2/TRBV6-3	NA	NA	TRBJ1-6	TGTGCCAGCAGTGTCTTCTTCCAGCGCAATTCACCCCTCCACTTT	CASSVFFQRNSPLHF
TRBV4-3	NA	NA	TRBJ1-1	TGCGCCAGCAGCCAGGAGGCGACACTGATGAACACTGAAGCTTTCTTT	CASSQEATLMNTEAFF
TRBV4-2	TRBD2	NA	TRBJ2-5	TGTGCCAGCAGCCAGAACCCGGGGGGCCAAGAGACCCAGTACTTC	CASSQNPGGQETQYF
TRBV9	TRBD1	NA	TRBJ2-3	TGTGCCAGCAGCAAACAGGGGGGACTGGCAGATACGCAGTATTTT	CASSKQGGLADTQYF
TRBV11-1	NA	NA	TRBJ1-1	TGTGCCAGCAGCTCACCTTACGGGGAGGGGAACACTGAAGCTTTCTTT	CASSSPYGEGNTEAFF
TRBV21-1	NA	once	TRBJ1-2	TGTGCCAGCAGCAAAGCTGGGGACGGGGTATATAACTATGGCTACACCTTC	CASSKAGDGVYNYGYTF
TRBV5-1	NA	NA	TRBJ2-3	TGCGCCAGCAGCGAGCAAGTCAGCGGCACAGATACGCAGTATTTT	CASSEQVSGTDTQYF
TRBV7-9	TRBD1	NA	TRBJ2-1	TGTGCCAGCAGCCCCCAGGGGGCTCAGTACAATGAGCAGTTCTTC	CASSPQGAQYNEQFF
TRBV28	NA	NA	TRBJ2-7	TGTGCCAGCCGAGACGGGGCCGAGCAGTACTTC	CASRDGAEQYF
TRBV27	TRBD2	NA	TRBJ2-3	TGTGCCAGCAGTCAGGCCGGGGGGACGCAGTATTTT	CASSQAGGTQYF